This T cell receptor beta chain was captured in a study of blood T cell repertoires in COVID-19. Study background: There were acute and convalescent COVID-19 samples, and they came from the United States, Italy and Spain. Sources were T cells, B-cell-depleted T cells, or PBMCs; the material itself was cDNA or gDNA.

Authors' processing steps: Scientists estimated how many nucleated cells there were by amplifying reference gene primers. Sequencing used immunoSEQ multiplex PCR; TCRdb keeps in-frame clones, though not all of them. Clonal size and the V and J genes are those of that table, whereas D and trimming came from the DNA. The sample includes some 130,000 clones, about four fifths of them seen just once. CDR1 and CDR2 (germline): SGHNT, YENEEA. J gave up 2 bases and V 5 bases, and 10 bases lay outside the gene matches. This CDR3 region has 16 residues. The chain joins TRBV11-3 to TRBJ2-7; 9 bases align to TRBD1. The TCR comes from a man aged 35-49 years with active or convalescent COVID-19. Material for sequencing was peripheral blood. CDR3 in DNA: TGTGCCAGCAGCAAGTCTGCCGGGACAGGGCCCTACGAGCAGTACTTC. This sequence encodes CASSKSAGTGPYEQYF.